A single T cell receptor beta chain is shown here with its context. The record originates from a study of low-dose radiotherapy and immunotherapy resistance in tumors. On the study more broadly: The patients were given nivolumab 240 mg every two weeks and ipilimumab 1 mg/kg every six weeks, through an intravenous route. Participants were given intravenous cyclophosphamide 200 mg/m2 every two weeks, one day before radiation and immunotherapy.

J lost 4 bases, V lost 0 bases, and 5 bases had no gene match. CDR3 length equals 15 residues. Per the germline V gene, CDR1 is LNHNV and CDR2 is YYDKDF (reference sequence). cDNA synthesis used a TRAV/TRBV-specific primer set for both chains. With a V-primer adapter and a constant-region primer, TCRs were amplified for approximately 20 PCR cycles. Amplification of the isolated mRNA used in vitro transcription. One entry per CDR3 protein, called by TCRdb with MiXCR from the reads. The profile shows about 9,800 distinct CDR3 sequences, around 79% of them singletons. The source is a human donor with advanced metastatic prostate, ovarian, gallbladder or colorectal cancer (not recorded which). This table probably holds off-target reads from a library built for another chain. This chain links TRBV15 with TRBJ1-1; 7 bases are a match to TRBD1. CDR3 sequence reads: CATSREAGGITEAFF. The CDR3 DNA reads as TGTGCCACCAGCAGAGAGGCAGGGGGAATCACTGAAGCTTTCTTT. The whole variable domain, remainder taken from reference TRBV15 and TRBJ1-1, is DAMVIQNPRYQVTQFGKPVTLSCSQTLNHNVMYWYQQKSSQAPKLLFHYYDKDFNNEADTPDNFQSRRPNTSFCFLDIRSPGLGDTAMYLCATSREAGGITEAFFGQGTRLTVV.